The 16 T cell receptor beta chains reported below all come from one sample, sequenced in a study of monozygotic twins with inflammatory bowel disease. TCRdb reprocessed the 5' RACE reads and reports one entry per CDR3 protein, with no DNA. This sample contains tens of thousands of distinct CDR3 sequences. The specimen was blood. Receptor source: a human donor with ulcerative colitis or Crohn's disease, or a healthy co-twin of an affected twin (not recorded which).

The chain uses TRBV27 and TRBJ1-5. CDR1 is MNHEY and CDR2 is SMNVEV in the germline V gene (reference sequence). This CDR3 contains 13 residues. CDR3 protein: CASSALRYQPQHF.

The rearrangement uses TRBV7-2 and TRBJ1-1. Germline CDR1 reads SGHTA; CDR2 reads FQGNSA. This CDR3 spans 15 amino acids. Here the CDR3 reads CASSIQQGPHTEAFF.

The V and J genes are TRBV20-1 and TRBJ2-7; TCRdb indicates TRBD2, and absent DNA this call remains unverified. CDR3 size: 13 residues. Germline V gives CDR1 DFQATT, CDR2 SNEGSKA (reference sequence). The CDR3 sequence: CSALAGGLYEQYF.

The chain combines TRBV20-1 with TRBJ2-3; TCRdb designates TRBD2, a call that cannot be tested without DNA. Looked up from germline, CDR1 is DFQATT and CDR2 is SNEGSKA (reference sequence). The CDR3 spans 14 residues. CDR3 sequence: CSARLAGGTDTQYF.

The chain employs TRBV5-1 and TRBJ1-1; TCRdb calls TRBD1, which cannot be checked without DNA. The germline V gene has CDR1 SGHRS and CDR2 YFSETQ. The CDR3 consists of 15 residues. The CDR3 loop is CASSLLQGMNTEAFF.

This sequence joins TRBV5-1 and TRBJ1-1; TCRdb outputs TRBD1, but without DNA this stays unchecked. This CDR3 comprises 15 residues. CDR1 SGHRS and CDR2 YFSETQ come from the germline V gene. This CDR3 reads CASSSGAATNTEAFF.

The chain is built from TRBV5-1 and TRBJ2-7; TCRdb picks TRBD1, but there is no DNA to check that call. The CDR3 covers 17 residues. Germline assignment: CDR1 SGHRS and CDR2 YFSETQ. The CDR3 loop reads CASSRTGQSRKYYEQYF.

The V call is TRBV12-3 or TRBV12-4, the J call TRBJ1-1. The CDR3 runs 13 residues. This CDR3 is CASRQQMNTEAFF.

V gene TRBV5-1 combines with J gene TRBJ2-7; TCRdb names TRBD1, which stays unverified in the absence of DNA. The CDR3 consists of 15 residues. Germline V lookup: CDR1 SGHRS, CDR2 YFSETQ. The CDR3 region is CASSLRHREGDEQYF.

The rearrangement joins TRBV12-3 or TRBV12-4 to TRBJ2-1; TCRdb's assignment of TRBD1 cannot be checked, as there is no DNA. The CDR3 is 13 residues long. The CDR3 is CASSLGHSGEQFF.

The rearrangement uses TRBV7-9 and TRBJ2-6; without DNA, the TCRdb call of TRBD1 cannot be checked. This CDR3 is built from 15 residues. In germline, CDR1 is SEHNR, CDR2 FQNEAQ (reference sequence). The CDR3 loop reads CASTVWGRGANVLTF.

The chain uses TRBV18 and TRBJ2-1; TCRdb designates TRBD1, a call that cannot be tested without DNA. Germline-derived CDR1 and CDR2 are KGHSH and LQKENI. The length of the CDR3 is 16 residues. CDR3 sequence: CASSPVTGPTHNEQFF. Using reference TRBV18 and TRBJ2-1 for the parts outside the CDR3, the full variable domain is NAGVMQNPRHLVRRRGQEARLRCSPMKGHSHVYWYRQLPEEGLKFMVYLQKENIIDESGMPKERFSAEFPKEGPSILRIQQVVRGDSAAYFCASSPVTGPTHNEQFFGPGTRLTVL.

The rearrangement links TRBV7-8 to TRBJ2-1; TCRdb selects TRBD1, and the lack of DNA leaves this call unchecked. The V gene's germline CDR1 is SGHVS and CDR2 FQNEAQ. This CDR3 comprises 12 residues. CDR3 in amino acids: CASRVTDNEQFF.

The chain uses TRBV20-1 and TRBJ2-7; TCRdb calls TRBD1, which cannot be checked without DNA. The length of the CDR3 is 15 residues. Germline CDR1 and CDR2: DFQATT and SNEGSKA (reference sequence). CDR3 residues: CSAGSATGERDEQYF.

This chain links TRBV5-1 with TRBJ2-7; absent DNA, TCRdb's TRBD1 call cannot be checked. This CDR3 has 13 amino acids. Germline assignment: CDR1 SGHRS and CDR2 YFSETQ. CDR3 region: CASSRDSLYEQYF.

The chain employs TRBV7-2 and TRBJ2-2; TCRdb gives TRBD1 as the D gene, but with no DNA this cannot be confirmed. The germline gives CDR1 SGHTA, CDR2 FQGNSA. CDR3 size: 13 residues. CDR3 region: CASSGTQSGELFF.